Shown below are 14 T cell receptor beta chains from a single sample sequenced in a study of OX40 agonist ivuxolimab in advanced cancers. Data came from immunoSEQ multiplex PCR; TCRdb stores just in-frame clones and leaves some out. This table has 95,000 to 110,000 clones, 91% appearing once. The source was CD4+ or CD8+ T cells sorted from blood, collected in a trial of the OX40 agonist ivuxolimab. All receptors derive from an adult with an advanced solid tumor such as melanoma, head and neck, liver or kidney cancer.

The chain recombines TRBV6-5 with TRBJ2-7, with 8 bases fitting TRBD1. The trim removed 0 bases at V and 7 bases at J, leaving 5 bases unmatched. This CDR3 region has 14 residues. CDR1 is MNHEY, CDR2 SVGAGI, per germline. The CDR3 here is CASSYSDRVGEQYF. Here the CDR3 DNA reads TGTGCCAGCAGTTACTCGGACAGGGTCGGGGAGCAGTACTTC.

This chain uses TRBV5-1 with TRBJ2-1, with D uncertain. Germline V gene data show CDR1 as SGHRS and CDR2 as YFSETQ. The CDR3 contains 16 residues. V was cut by 0 bases and J by 0 bases, with 10 bases left in between. Here the CDR3 DNA reads TGCGCCAGCAGCTTGGGGCTAGGAATCTCCTACAATGAGCAGTTCTTC. Translation: CASSLGLGISYNEQFF.

The CDR3 region has the DNA TGTGCCTCGGGCACCCAAGAGACCCAGTACTTC. Its protein product is CASGTQETQYF. This chain connects TRBV28 to TRBJ2-5, with D uncertain. The CDR3 sequence is 11 residues long. Germline V gene lookup returns CDR1 MDHEN and CDR2 SYDVKM. The germline V and J ends were trimmed by 11 bases and 1 base, with 8 bases remaining between them.

The chain recombines TRBV2 with TRBJ2-5; 7 bases are shared with TRBD2. The germline CDR1 and CDR2 sequences are SNHLY and FYNNEI. J was trimmed by 5 bases and V by 5 bases; bases with no gene match: 11. The CDR3 has 15 residues. For the CDR3, the DNA is TGTGCCAGCAGTCCTGGGGCGGGAGAATCGGAGACCCAGTACTTC. This translates into CASSPGAGESETQYF. The whole variable domain, remainder taken from reference TRBV2 and TRBJ2-5, is EPEVTQTPSHQVTQMGQEVILRCVPISNHLYFYWYRQILGQKVEFLVSFYNNEISEKSEIFDDQFSVERPDGSNFTLKIRSTKLEDSAMYFCASSPGAGESETQYFGPGTRLLVL.

This clone was seen just once. This sequence joins TRBV5-1 and TRBJ1-2; 7 nucleotides match TRBD1. Trimming at V came to 0 bases and at J to 5 bases, leaving 7 bases not matched to a gene. Germline CDR1 and CDR2: SGHRS and YFSETQ. This CDR3 region has 15 residues. The CDR3 nucleotides are TGCGCCAGCAGCTTGGAGGTAGGGGGCGAGTATGGCTACACCTTC. It specifies CASSLEVGGEYGYTF.

This clone was recorded only once. The chain carries TRBV6-5 and TRBJ2-7, with D possibly being TRBD1 (6 bases). With 5 bases removed from V and 0 bases from J, the gap between germline ends came to 11 bases. The CDR3 is 14 amino acids. Germline V CDR1 and CDR2: MNHEY, SVGAGI. As DNA, the CDR3 is TGTGCCAGCAGTCCCGGGACATTCTCCTACGAGCAGTACTTC. This sequence encodes CASSPGTFSYEQYF.

The V call is TRBV6-5, the J call TRBJ2-7; 9 bases are shared with TRBD1. The germline V gene has CDR1 MNHEY and CDR2 SVGAGI. The CDR3 is 16 amino acids. With V trimmed by 2 bases and J by 6 bases, 11 bases remained unmatched. The CDR3 nucleotides are TGTGCCAGCAGTTACAGAGCGACAGGGGGACGGGGCGAGCAGTACTTC. Its translation is CASSYRATGGRGEQYF.

The chain recombines TRBV7-2 with TRBJ2-1; a possible D gene is TRBD2 (6 bases). The germline CDR1 and CDR2 sequences are SGHTA and FQGNSA. The V and J ends lost 6 bases and 8 bases respectively, with 11 bases between them. CDR3 length equals 12 residues. CDR3 protein: CASRREQDEQFF. As DNA, the CDR3 is TGTGCCAGCAGACGGGAGCAGGATGAGCAGTTCTTC.

This chain links TRBV19 with TRBJ1-5, with TRBD1 as a possible D gene (6 bases). From germline, CDR1 is LNHDA and CDR2 SQIVND (reference sequence). V gave up 2 bases and J gave up 3 bases, with 14 bases separating them. The CDR3 contains 16 residues. This chain's CDR3 is CASSIFAGADNQPQHF. For the CDR3, the DNA is TGTGCCAGTAGTATATTCGCAGGGGCGGACAATCAGCCCCAGCATTTT.

The chain uses TRBV7-2 and TRBJ2-7; TRBD1 is a possible D gene (6 bases). CDR1 and CDR2 from the germline V gene are SGHTA and FQGNSA. This CDR3 contains 15 residues. Trimming cost V 6 bases and J 2 bases, with 17 bases left between them. The CDR3 sequence is CASSLERQAAYEQYF. The CDR3 bases are TGTGCCAGCAGTCTTGAACGACAGGCGGCCTACGAGCAGTACTTC.

The chain is built from TRBV6-6 and TRBJ2-5, with a tentative D call TRBD2 (6 bases). Trimming removed 2 bases from V and 5 bases from J, with 12 bases in between. CDR1 and CDR2 (germline): MNHNY, SVGAGI (reference sequence). The CDR3 sequence is 14 residues long. The CDR3 is CASSYLRDPETQYF. CDR3 nucleotides: TGTGCCAGCAGTTACCTGCGGGACCCCGAGACCCAGTACTTC.

The V call is TRBV19, the J call TRBJ2-4, with a possible D match to TRBD1 (5 bases). The CDR3 loop spans 14 amino acids. The V end lost 0 bases, the J end lost 7 bases, and 10 bases lay between the germline ends. Germline V gene data show CDR1 as LNHDA and CDR2 as SQIVND (reference sequence). The CDR3 loop reads CASSIESTGNIQYF. The CDR3 bases are TGTGCCAGTAGTATAGAGAGTACAGGCAACATTCAGTACTTC.

The chain has TRBV7-2 and TRBJ2-1, with TRBD1 matching 11 bases. The CDR3 is made up of 14 amino acids. Looked up from germline, CDR1 is SGHTA and CDR2 is FQGNSA. Germline trimming cut 3 bases from V and 7 bases from J; bases unmatched to any gene: 2. CDR3 sequence: CASSFGTGGNEQFF. CDR3 coding DNA: TGTGCCAGCAGCTTTGGGACAGGGGGAAATGAGCAGTTCTTC.

A single count supports this clone. V and J are TRBV19 and TRBJ1-1, with D perhaps TRBD1 (5 bases). V lost 6 bases to trimming and J lost 4 bases, with 15 bases between them. CDR1 and CDR2 (germline): LNHDA, SQIVND (reference sequence). The CDR3 runs 14 residues. CDR3 sequence (DNA): TGTGCCAGTAGGTCGACAGCTCTGGGCACTGAAGCTTTCTTT. The encoded protein is CASRSTALGTEAFF.